This record concerns one T cell receptor (beta chain) sequence. This sample was included in a study of circulating and synovial CD4+ cells in juvenile arthritis. Germline loops: CDR1 SGHNT, CDR2 YYREEE (reference sequence). V was trimmed by 0 bases and J by 4 bases, leaving 9 bases between them. There are 14 residues in the CDR3. Assay used: immunoSEQ multiplex PCR; TCRdb lists only in-frame clones, some missing. This sample has 30,000 to 40,000 clones, with roughly 96% found just once. The chain combines TRBV5-4 with TRBJ2-3; D gene ambiguous. The sequence was collected from a human donor with juvenile idiopathic arthritis. Material: CD4+ T cells from blood. CDR3 sequence: CASSLVGSPDTQYF. The DNA of the CDR3 is TGTGCCAGCAGCTTGGTCGGGTCTCCAGATACGCAGTATTTT.